Listed here are 22 T cell receptor beta chains from one sample, sequenced in a study. MiXCR, run by TCRdb on the RT-PCR reads, gives a single entry per CDR3 protein. The repertoire includes about 680,000 distinct CDR3 sequences, 13% to 15% of them detected once, and 3.6% sits in the top ten. Sequenced input: memory CD4+ T cells from blood. The receptors derive from a female donor in good health, serving as a healthy control.

This clonotype has ten or more counts. The CDR3 coding sequence is TGTGCCAGCAGTCGGGACTTGTGGGGAGAGACCCAGTACTTC. Translating gives CASSRDLWGETQYF. The chain is built from TRBV6-5 and TRBJ2-5; D may be TRBD2 (6 bases). V lost 5 bases, J lost 4 bases, and 14 bases lay in between. Germline CDR1 and CDR2: MNHEY and SVGAGI. This CDR3 has 14 amino acids.

This clonotype has just a few counts. J is TRBJ1-2 and V is TRBV6-5; D ambiguous. CDR1 and CDR2 (germline): MNHEY, SVGAGI. V was shortened by 6 bases and J by 4 bases, with 12 bases between the two germline ends. This CDR3 is built from 13 residues. The CDR3 nucleotides read TGTGCCAGCAGGCCCCAGTACGGCTATGGCTACACCTTC. Translated: CASRPQYGYGYTF.

This clonotype was detected ten times or more. CDR3 amino acids: CAIKDSISGNTIYF. The CDR3 nucleotides are TGTGCCATCAAGGACAGTATTTCTGGAAACACCATATATTTT. The chain links TRBV10-3 to TRBJ1-3; possibly TRBD1 for D (6 bases). The CDR3 covers 14 residues. Per the germline V gene, CDR1 is ENHRY and CDR2 is SYGVKD. V was cut by 7 bases and J by 1 base, with 11 bases left in between.

This clonotype has only one observation. A junction end diverges from the germline sequence, so it may reflect a read error. CDR3 region: CASGVISSSNEQFF. In nucleotides, the CDR3 is TGTGCCAGCGGGGTAATATCATCCTCCAATGAGCAGTTCTTC. The genes are TRBV6-6 and TRBJ2-1; D not resolved. There are 14 residues in the CDR3. From germline, CDR1 is MNHNY and CDR2 SVGAGI (reference sequence).

CDR3 residues: CASSLSGLAYEQYF. CDR3 coding DNA: TGTGCCAGCAGCTTATCCGGCTTAGCCTACGAGCAGTACTTC. The chain employs TRBV7-2 and TRBJ2-7, with D hard to call. The V end was cut by 2 bases, the J end by 2 bases, with 10 bases between. The CDR3 runs to 14 residues. Looked up from germline, CDR1 is SGHTA and CDR2 is FQGNSA.

The chain links TRBV28 to TRBJ2-7; 9 positions match TRBD2. The ends lost 4 bases at V and 3 bases at J; junction bases unmatched: 4. This CDR3 has 14 residues. Germline CDR1 is MDHEN and CDR2 is SYDVKM. Here the CDR3 DNA reads TGTGCCAGCAGTTGGACTAGCGTATACTACGAGCAGTACTTC. This codes for CASSWTSVYYEQYF. Based on the CDR3 plus reference TRBV28 and TRBJ2-7, the full variable domain is DVKVTQSSRYLVKRTGEKVFLECVQDMDHENMFWYRQDPGLGLRLIYFSYDVKMKEKGDIPEGYSVSREKKERFSLILESASTNQTSMYLCASSWTSVYYEQYFGPGTRLTVT.

This clonotype was seen a handful of times. The chain links TRBV7-2 to TRBJ2-2, with D unresolved. V lost 0 bases, J lost 4 bases, and 9 bases lay in between. Per germline, CDR1 SGHTA and CDR2 FQGNSA. The length of the CDR3 is 15 residues. CDR3 sequence: CASSLAEIGTGELFF. DNA for the CDR3: TGTGCCAGCAGCTTAGCGGAAATCGGCACCGGGGAGCTGTTTTTT. The full variable domain, with the rest looked up from reference TRBV7-2 and TRBJ2-2, is GAGVSQSPSNKVTEKGKDVELRCDPISGHTALYWYRQSLGQGLEFLIYFQGNSAPDKSGLPSDRFSAERTGGSVSTLTIQRTQQEDSAVYLCASSLAEIGTGELFFGEGSRLTVL.

The V and J genes are TRBV6-1 and TRBJ2-2, with no clear D. V was cut by 4 bases and J by 5 bases, with 11 bases left in between. The CDR3 extends over 14 amino acids. The germline gives CDR1 MNHNS, CDR2 SASEGT. This chain's CDR3 is CASSGWLWTGELFF. The DNA of the CDR3 is TGTGCCAGCAGTGGGTGGCTATGGACCGGGGAGCTGTTTTTT.

The chain has TRBV11-2 and TRBJ1-5; D is perhaps TRBD1 (5 bases). The CDR3 spans 17 residues. Trimming shortened V by 0 bases and J by 3 bases, and 15 bases separated the two germline ends. CDR1 is SGHAT and CDR2 is FQNNGV in the germline V gene. CDR3 in amino acids: CASSLDFGRGPNQPQHF. The CDR3 bases are TGTGCCAGCAGCTTAGATTTTGGTAGGGGCCCCAATCAGCCCCAGCATTTT. Drawing the rest from reference TRBV11-2 and TRBJ1-5, the complete variable domain is EAGVAQSPRYKIIEKRQSVAFWCNPISGHATLYWYQQILGQGPKLLIQFQNNGVVDDSQLPKDRFSAERLKGVDSTLKIQPAKLEDSAVYLCASSLDFGRGPNQPQHFGDGTRLSIL.

This clonotype was detected only a few times. This chain links TRBV6-5 with TRBJ1-6; D is unresolved. Germline loops: CDR1 MNHEY, CDR2 SVGAGI. This CDR3 spans 16 amino acids. Trimming left V 0 bases short and J 7 bases short, with 13 bases between. CDR3 DNA: TGTGCCAGCAGTTACTCGAGTTACAGAGAAAATTCACCCCTCCACTTT. This gives the protein CASSYSSYRENSPLHF.

The chain has TRBV9 and TRBJ2-2, with D perhaps matching TRBD2 (6 bases). The germline gives CDR1 SGDLS, CDR2 YYNGEE. Trimming took off 0 bases at V and 4 bases at J, with 13 bases between the two ends. This CDR3 is 16 amino acids long. Here the CDR3 DNA reads TGTGCCAGCAGCGTAGTTGGAGGGGTCGGCACCGGGGAGCTGTTTTTT. Translating it yields CASSVVGGVGTGELFF. The whole variable domain, remainder taken from reference TRBV9 and TRBJ2-2, is DSGVTQTPKHLITATGQRVTLRCSPRSGDLSVYWYQQSLDQGLQFLIQYYNGEERAKGNILERFSAQQFPDLHSELNLSSLELGDSALYFCASSVVGGVGTGELFFGEGSRLTVL.

This rearrangement joins TRBV2 to TRBJ1-3; D gene unclear. The length of the CDR3 is 15 residues. Trimming stripped 4 bases from V and 4 bases from J, with 14 bases between. Germline lookup yields CDR1 SNHLY and CDR2 FYNNEI. In nucleotides, the CDR3 is TGTGCCAGCAGTGTGGTCCCTAGGACGGGAAACACCATATATTTT. It yields the protein CASSVVPRTGNTIYF. Variable domain in full (rest from reference TRBV2 and TRBJ1-3): EPEVTQTPSHQVTQMGQEVILRCVPISNHLYFYWYRQILGQKVEFLVSFYNNEISEKSEIFDDQFSVERPDGSNFTLKIRSTKLEDSAMYFCASSVVPRTGNTIYFGEGSWLTVV.

This CDR3 reads CASGSVVLGNEQFF. CDR3 nucleotide sequence: TGTGCTAGTGGTTCAGTGGTTTTAGGCAATGAGCAGTTCTTC. This sequence joins TRBV12-5 and TRBJ2-1, with D hard to call. CDR1 and CDR2 (germline): LGHNT, FRNRAP. This CDR3 is 14 amino acids long. Trimming took off 4 bases at V and 6 bases at J, with 13 bases between the two ends.

This clonotype was counted only a few times. The chain recombines TRBV3-1 with TRBJ1-1, with 9 bases lining up with TRBD1. This CDR3 spans 14 amino acids. Germline V gene lookup returns CDR1 LGHDT and CDR2 YNNKEL (reference sequence). Germline trimming cut 4 bases from V and 5 bases from J; bases unmatched to any gene: 5. This CDR3 reads CASSPGTGKTEAFF. CDR3 DNA: TGTGCCAGCAGCCCTGGGACAGGGAAAACTGAAGCTTTCTTT.

This clonotype was detected ten times or more. The chain recombines TRBV7-2 with TRBJ2-5; D remains unclear. V was pared by 2 bases and J by 3 bases, with 7 bases between. The germline V gene encodes CDR1 SGHTA and CDR2 FQGNSA. This CDR3 has 13 residues. In nucleotides, the CDR3 is TGTGCCAGCAGCTTACAAGAGGAAGAGACCCAGTACTTC. Translating gives CASSLQEEETQYF.

This clonotype was counted ten times or more. The V gene is TRBV5-1, the J gene TRBJ2-1; D unresolved. Trimming pared 5 bases from V and 4 bases from J, leaving 4 bases between. Germline V gene data show CDR1 as SGHRS and CDR2 as YFSETQ. This CDR3 has 11 amino acids. In DNA, the CDR3 is TGCGCCAGCAGGGGTTACAATGAGCAGTTCTTC. It translates to CASRGYNEQFF.

At least ten counts were recorded for this clonotype. The V and J genes are TRBV20-1 and TRBJ2-7; D is possibly TRBD2 (6 bases). The V gene's germline CDR1 is DFQATT and CDR2 SNEGSKA (reference sequence). V lost 6 bases and J lost 0, with 18 bases in between. This CDR3 is built from 15 residues. Written as DNA, the CDR3 is TGCAGTGCCCTCGGTATGCGGAGGGTCTCCTACGAGCAGTACTTC. Amino acids: CSALGMRRVSYEQYF.

The V call is TRBV27, the J call TRBJ1-1, with D hard to call. CDR3 length: 11 amino acids. Germline CDR1 MNHEY, CDR2 SMNVEV (reference sequence). Trimming shortened V by 2 bases and J by 7 bases, and 5 bases separated the two germline ends. The DNA for the CDR3 is TGTGCCAGCAGTTTAAAGGGTGAAGCTTTCTTT. Its translation is CASSLKGEAFF.

The chain recombines TRBV29-1 with TRBJ1-1; 7 bases agree with TRBD1. Germline trimming cut 4 bases from V and 6 bases from J; bases unmatched to any gene: 8. Germline V lookup: CDR1 SQVTM, CDR2 ANQGSEA. The CDR3 is 13 residues long. The CDR3 loop reads CSVGKFTGAEAFF. The CDR3 DNA sequence: TGCAGCGTTGGTAAGTTTACAGGGGCTGAAGCTTTCTTT.

This clonotype was seen more than once but under ten times. The chain carries TRBV5-1 and TRBJ1-3; D might be TRBD1 (5 bases). Germline V CDR1 and CDR2: SGHRS, YFSETQ. The CDR3 loop spans 19 amino acids. Trimming pared 0 bases from V and 1 base from J, leaving 20 bases between. Here the CDR3 reads CASSLESFTRGGSGNTIYF. The CDR3 DNA follows: TGCGCCAGCAGCTTGGAGTCTTTCACAAGGGGCGGTTCTGGAAACACCATATATTTT. Full variable domain (missing parts from reference TRBV5-1 and TRBJ1-3): KAGVTQTPRYLIKTRGQQVTLSCSPISGHRSVSWYQQTPGQGLQFLFEYFSETQRNKGNFPGRFSGRQFSNSRSEMNVSTLELGDSALYLCASSLESFTRGGSGNTIYFGEGSWLTVV.

This rearrangement joins TRBV7-2 to TRBJ1-3; the D gene is possibly TRBD1 (6 bases). Germline values: CDR1 SGHTA, CDR2 FQGNSA. Trimming pared 4 bases from V and 6 bases from J, leaving 16 bases between. CDR3 length equals 15 residues. The CDR3 DNA sequence: TGTGCCAGCAGCTCTACCTGGGACACGGAAAACACCATATATTTT. It codes for CASSSTWDTENTIYF. Full variable domain (rest looked up from reference TRBV7-2 and TRBJ1-3): GAGVSQSPSNKVTEKGKDVELRCDPISGHTALYWYRQSLGQGLEFLIYFQGNSAPDKSGLPSDRFSAERTGGSVSTLTIQRTQQEDSAVYLCASSSTWDTENTIYFGEGSWLTVV.

This clonotype occurred a few times. The V gene is TRBV9, the J gene TRBJ1-4; weak D call: TRBD1 (5 bases). CDR1 and CDR2 (germline): SGDLS, YYNGEE. The CDR3 consists of 16 residues. Trimming removed 4 bases at V and 8 bases at J, with 21 bases between. The CDR3 reads CASSTGRGGLSEKLFF. The CDR3 DNA follows: TGTGCCAGCAGCACAGGTAGGGGCGGACTAAGCGAAAAACTGTTTTTT.